One sample yielded the 17 T cell receptor beta chains listed below, sequenced in a study of blood T cell repertoires in COVID-19. Sequenced by immunoSEQ multiplex PCR; TCRdb stores in-frame clones only, minus some. This table has roughly 100,000 clones, 80% to 95% appearing once. The sequenced sample was peripheral blood. These receptors were collected from a woman aged 50 to 60 with COVID-19, enrolled during active disease.

In this sample, this clone turned up a few times. The chain combines TRBV7-2 with TRBJ1-2; D gene ambiguous. CDR3 length equals 13 residues. Germline CDR1 SGHTA, CDR2 FQGNSA. V gave up 4 bases and J gave up 4 bases, with 10 bases separating them. Here the CDR3 DNA reads TGTGCCAGCAGCTCGACCGGCGGCTATGGCTACACCTTC. Residues: CASSSTGGYGYTF.

The chain joins TRBV9 to TRBJ1-1, with D possibly TRBD1 on 5 matching bases. CDR3 length: 14 residues. Between the trimmed V and J ends, which lost 2 bases and 1 base, there was a span of 9 bases. Germline assignment: CDR1 SGDLS and CDR2 YYNGEE. CDR3 loop: CASSVGRGNTEAFF. CDR3 coding DNA: TGTGCCAGCAGCGTTGGGAGGGGGAACACTGAAGCTTTCTTT.

The chain uses TRBV2 and TRBJ1-2, with TRBD1 as a possible D gene (6 bases). The CDR3 sequence is 14 residues long. CDR1 and CDR2 (germline): SNHLY, FYNNEI. The V end lost 6 bases, the J end lost 5 bases, and 16 bases lay between the germline ends. The CDR3 bases are TGTGCCAGCAGCCGGACAGAGACTTCTTATGGCTACACCTTC. It specifies CASSRTETSYGYTF.

This chain uses TRBV21-1 with TRBJ2-7; TRBD2 reflects the table's D call only, with no check against the DNA. TRBV21-1 is a known pseudogene. The CDR3 sequence is 15 residues long. This chain's CDR3 is CASSRFGGPTYEQYV. The CDR3 DNA is TGTGCCAGCAGCCGCTTCGGAGGGCCAACCTACGAGCAGTACGTC.

The chain recombines TRBV4-1 with TRBJ1-5; D is unclear. Trimming removed 3 bases at V and 7 bases at J, with 10 bases between. The CDR3 has 13 amino acids. Germline V gene data show CDR1 as MGHRA and CDR2 as YSYEKL. The CDR3 region has the DNA TGCGCCAGCAGCCACGGTGAACAGCAGCCCCAGCATTTT. It translates to CASSHGEQQPQHF.

This clone was seen more than once but under ten times. The chain has TRBV2 and TRBJ1-2; no firm D call. Deletions cut 7 bases from V and 2 bases from J, with 14 bases between. The CDR3 contains 14 residues. The germline V gene encodes CDR1 SNHLY and CDR2 FYNNEI. CDR3 sequence reads: CASMRAGLNYGYTF. The DNA of the CDR3 is TGTGCCAGCATGAGGGCAGGACTAAACTATGGCTACACCTTC.

V gene TRBV18 combines with J gene TRBJ1-5; 10 positions agree with TRBD1. The germline V gene encodes CDR1 KGHSH and CDR2 LQKENI. Trimming removed 3 bases from V and 5 bases from J; junction bases left unmatched: 7. There are 16 residues in the CDR3. CDR3 in amino acids: CASSPGQGEPDQPQHF. The DNA for the CDR3 is TGTGCCAGCTCACCTGGACAGGGGGAACCCGATCAGCCCCAGCATTTT.

This chain connects TRBV30 to TRBJ1-2, with D maybe TRBD1 (6 bases). The CDR3 covers 14 residues. CDR1 and CDR2 from the germline V gene are GTSNPN and SVGIG (reference sequence). V dropped 5 bases and J dropped 5 bases, with 18 bases sitting between them. Here the CDR3 reads CAWDFGQSSYGYTF. DNA of the CDR3: TGTGCCTGGGACTTCGGACAGTCTTCTTATGGCTACACCTTC.

This clone was observed once. The chain's CDR3 is CATTSWAMRNGYTF. The CDR3 DNA reads as TGTGCCACCACCTCTTGGGCAATGCGTAATGGCTACACCTTC. The genes are TRBV15 and TRBJ1-2, with D unclear. The CDR3 is 14 amino acids. V lost 7 bases to trimming and J lost 6 bases, with 18 bases between them. The germline V gene has CDR1 LNHNV and CDR2 YYDKDF (reference sequence).

The chain is built from TRBV10-1 and TRBJ2-1; 9 bases are a match to TRBD2. Per the germline V gene, CDR1 is WNHNN and CDR2 is SYGVQD (reference sequence). V lost 8 bases to trimming and J lost 4 bases; unmatched junction nucleotides: 6. There are 14 residues in the CDR3. DNA for the CDR3: TGCGCCAGCGCCCCCAGCGGGGGGTACAATGAGCAGTTCTTC. Amino acid sequence: CASAPSGGYNEQFF.

This sequence joins TRBV6-1 and TRBJ2-1; D is ambiguous. Germline V gives CDR1 MNHNS, CDR2 SASEGT. V was cut by 2 bases and J by 13 bases, with 15 bases left in between. The CDR3 loop spans 13 amino acids. The DNA of the CDR3 is TGTGCCAGCAGTGAAAGTCTCCCTACCCTACAGTTCTTC. Amino acids: CASSESLPTLQFF.

This sequence joins TRBV10-2 and TRBJ2-3; 9 bases match TRBD2. This CDR3 contains 17 residues. CDR1 and CDR2 from the germline V gene are WSHSY and SAAADI. J gave up 0 bases and V 0 bases, and 4 bases lay outside the gene matches. The CDR3 DNA reads as TGCGCCAGCAGTGAGTCGAAGCTAGCGGGGAGCACAGATACGCAGTATTTT. Amino acids: CASSESKLAGSTDTQYF.

V and J are TRBV6-1 and TRBJ2-2; D gene ambiguous. The CDR3 loop spans 13 amino acids. V lost 2 bases, J lost 5 bases, and 6 bases lay in between. Germline V lookup: CDR1 MNHNS, CDR2 SASEGT. The CDR3 reads CASSELYTGELFF. Written as DNA, the CDR3 is TGTGCCAGCAGTGAACTGTATACCGGGGAGCTGTTTTTT.

This chain joins TRBV29-1 and TRBJ2-3, with TRBD1 matching 8 bases. V was clipped by 6 bases and J by 0 bases; unmatched bases: 14. The germline V gene encodes CDR1 SQVTM and CDR2 ANQGSEA. This CDR3 comprises 17 residues. The CDR3 nucleotides read TGCAGCGTATTAGGGACAGGACGTCCTACTAGCACAGATACGCAGTATTTT. It is translated as CSVLGTGRPTSTDTQYF.

This chain joins TRBV19 and TRBJ2-2, with TRBD2 matching 8 bases. V was clipped by 2 bases and J by 4 bases; unmatched bases: 6. CDR3 length: 16 amino acids. Germline assignment: CDR1 LNHDA and CDR2 SQIVND (reference sequence). CDR3 nucleotide sequence: TGTGCCAGTAGTATATTCCCCGGACTAGCCACCGGGGAGCTGTTTTTT. Amino acid sequence: CASSIFPGLATGELFF.

The chain carries TRBV18 and TRBJ1-5, with no clear D. This CDR3 is 14 amino acids long. In germline, CDR1 is KGHSH, CDR2 LQKENI. V lost 2 bases and J 0 bases, leaving 5 bases between the germline ends. CDR3 bases: TGTGCCAGCTCACCAACAGATAGCAATCAGCCCCAGCATTTT. Residues: CASSPTDSNQPQHF.

As DNA, the CDR3 is TGTGCCAGCGGGGGCGGTTGTCAGGGGAAATTCTACGAGCAGTACGTC. As protein: CASGGGCQGKFYEQYV. The rearrangement links TRBV6-4 to TRBJ2-7; possibly TRBD1 for D (6 bases). The CDR3 covers 16 residues. V dropped 8 bases and J dropped 3 bases, with 23 bases sitting between them. Per germline, CDR1 MRHNA and CDR2 SNTAGT.